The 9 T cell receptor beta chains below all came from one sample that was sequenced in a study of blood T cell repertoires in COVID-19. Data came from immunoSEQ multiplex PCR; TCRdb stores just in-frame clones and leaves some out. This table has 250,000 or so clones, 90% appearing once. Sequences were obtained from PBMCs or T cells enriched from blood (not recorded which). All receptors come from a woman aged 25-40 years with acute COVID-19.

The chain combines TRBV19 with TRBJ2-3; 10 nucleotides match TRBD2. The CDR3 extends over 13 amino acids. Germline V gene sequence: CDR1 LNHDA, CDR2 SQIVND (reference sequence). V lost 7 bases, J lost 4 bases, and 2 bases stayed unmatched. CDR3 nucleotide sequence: TGTGCCAGTAAGAGCGGGAGGGCAGATACGCAGTATTTT. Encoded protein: CASKSGRADTQYF.

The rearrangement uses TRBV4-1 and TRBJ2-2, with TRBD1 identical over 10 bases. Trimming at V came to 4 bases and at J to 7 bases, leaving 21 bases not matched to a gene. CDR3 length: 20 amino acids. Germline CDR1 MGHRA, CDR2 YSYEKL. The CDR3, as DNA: TGCGCCAGCAGCCTGGGCCCCTGGGACAGGGGACTCGTTGGAGGCGGGGAGCTGTTTTTT. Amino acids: CASSLGPWDRGLVGGGELFF.

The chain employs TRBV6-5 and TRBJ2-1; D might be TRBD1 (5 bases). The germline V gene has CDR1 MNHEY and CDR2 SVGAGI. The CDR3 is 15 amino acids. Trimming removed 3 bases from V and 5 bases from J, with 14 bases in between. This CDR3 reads CASSYGASSNNEQFF. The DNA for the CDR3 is TGTGCCAGCAGTTATGGGGCGAGCTCGAACAATGAGCAGTTCTTC.

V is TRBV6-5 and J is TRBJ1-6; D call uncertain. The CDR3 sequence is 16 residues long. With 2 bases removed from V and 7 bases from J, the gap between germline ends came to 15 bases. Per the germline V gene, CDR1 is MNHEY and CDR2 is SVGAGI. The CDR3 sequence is CASSYGGNYYNSPLHF. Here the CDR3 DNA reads TGTGCCAGCAGTTACGGAGGGAACTATTACAATTCACCCCTCCACTTT.

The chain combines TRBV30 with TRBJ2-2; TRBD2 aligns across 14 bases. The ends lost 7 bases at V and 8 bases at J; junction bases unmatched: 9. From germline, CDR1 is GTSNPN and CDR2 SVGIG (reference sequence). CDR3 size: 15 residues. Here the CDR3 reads CASPGLAGDPGELFF. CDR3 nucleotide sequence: TGTGCCTCCCCGGGACTAGCGGGAGACCCGGGGGAGCTGTTTTTT. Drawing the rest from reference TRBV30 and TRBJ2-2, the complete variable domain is SQTIHQWPATLVQPVGSPLSLECTVEGTSNPNLYWYRQAAGRGLQLLFYSVGIGQISSEVPQNLSASRPQDRQFILSSKKLLLSDSGFYLCASPGLAGDPGELFFGEGSRLTVL.

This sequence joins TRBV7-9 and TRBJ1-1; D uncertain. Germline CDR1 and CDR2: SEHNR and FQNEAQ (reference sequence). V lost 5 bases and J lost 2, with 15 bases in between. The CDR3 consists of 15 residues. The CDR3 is CASSPNIGANTEAFF. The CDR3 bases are TGTGCCAGCAGCCCCAACATAGGAGCTAACACTGAAGCTTTCTTT.

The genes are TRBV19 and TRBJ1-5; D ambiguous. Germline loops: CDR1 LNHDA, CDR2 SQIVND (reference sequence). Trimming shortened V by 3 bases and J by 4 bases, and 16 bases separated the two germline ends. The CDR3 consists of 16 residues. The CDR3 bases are TGTGCCAGTAGTATTCACTGGCAGACAATTAATCAGCCCCAGCATTTT. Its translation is CASSIHWQTINQPQHF.

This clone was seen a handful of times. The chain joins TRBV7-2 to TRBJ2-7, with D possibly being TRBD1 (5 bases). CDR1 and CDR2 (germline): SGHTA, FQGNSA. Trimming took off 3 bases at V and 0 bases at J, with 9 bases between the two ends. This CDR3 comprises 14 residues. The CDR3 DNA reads TGTGCCAGCAGCTTGATGGACAACTCCTACGAGCAGTACTTC. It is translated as CASSLMDNSYEQYF.

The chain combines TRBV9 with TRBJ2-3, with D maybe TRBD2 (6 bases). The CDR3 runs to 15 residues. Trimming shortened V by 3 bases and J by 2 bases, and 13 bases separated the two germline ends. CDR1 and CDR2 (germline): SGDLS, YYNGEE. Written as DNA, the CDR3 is TGTGCCAGCAGCGACACTAGCTTCGCCACAGATACGCAGTATTTT. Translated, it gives CASSDTSFATDTQYF.